This TCR beta chain was recovered during a study of T cell repertoires in cytomegalovirus infection. For the study at large: Selected CMV epitopes included recently identified HLA-C-restricted ones as well as well-studied HLA-B-restricted ones. The study's findings and limits: CMV carriers with the relevant HLA were identified by cumulative public TCR beta family frequency. CMV-specific TCR beta clonotypes restricted by HLA-C dominated the ex vivo response.

Germline-derived CDR1 and CDR2 are SGHTA and FQGNSA. There are 16 residues in the CDR3. Trimming stripped 1 base from V and 1 base from J, with 13 bases between. As concerns this clonotype: Its antigen is not known. Being one base from a much bigger clone, this may be a read error. A read error is likely, as this CDR3 ends without the conserved phenylalanine or tryptophan.

MiXCR was run by TCRdb on the reads, yielding one entry per CDR3 protein. Of a few hundred thousand distinct CDR3 sequences listed, under 25% are singletons. The origin of this receptor is a human donor in good health (CMV status not recorded). Some clones in this sample may be carry-over from other donors' samples. Sequenced material: cultured PBMCs, taken from culture after CMV antigen stimulation. This chain connects TRBV7-2 to TRBJ2-5; D uncertain. CDR3 sequence: CASSLVGGGPQETQYV. CDR3 nucleotide sequence: TGTGCCAGCAGCTTAGTGGGTGGCGGCCCCCAAGAGACCCAGTACGTC.